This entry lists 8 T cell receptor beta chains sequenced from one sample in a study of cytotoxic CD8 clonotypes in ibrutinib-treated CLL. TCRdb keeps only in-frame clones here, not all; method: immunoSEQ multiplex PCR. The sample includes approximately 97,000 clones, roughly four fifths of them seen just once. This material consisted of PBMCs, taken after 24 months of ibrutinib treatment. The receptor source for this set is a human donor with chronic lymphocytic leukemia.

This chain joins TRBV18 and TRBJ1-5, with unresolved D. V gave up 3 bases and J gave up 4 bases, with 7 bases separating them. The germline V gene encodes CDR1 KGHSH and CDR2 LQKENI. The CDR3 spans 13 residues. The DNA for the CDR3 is TGTGCCAGCTCACCGGAGCGTAATCAGCCCCAGCATTTT. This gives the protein CASSPERNQPQHF.

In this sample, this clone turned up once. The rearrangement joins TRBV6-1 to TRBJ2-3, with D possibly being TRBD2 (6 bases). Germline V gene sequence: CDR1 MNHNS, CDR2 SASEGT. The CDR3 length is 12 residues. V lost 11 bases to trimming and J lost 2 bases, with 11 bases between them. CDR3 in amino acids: CALRDFTDTQYF. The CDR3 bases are TGTGCCCTGCGGGACTTCACAGATACGCAGTATTTT.

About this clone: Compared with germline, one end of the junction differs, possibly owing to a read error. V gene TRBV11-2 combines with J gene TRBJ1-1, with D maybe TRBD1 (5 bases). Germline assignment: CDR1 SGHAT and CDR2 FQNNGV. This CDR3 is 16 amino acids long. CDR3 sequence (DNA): TGTGCCAGCAGATTAGGGGCAACGATCTTGAACACTGAAGCTTTCTTT. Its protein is CASRLGATILNTEAFF. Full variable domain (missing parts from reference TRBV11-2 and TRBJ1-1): EAGVAQSPRYKIIEKRQSVAFWCNPISGHATLYWYQQILGQGPKLLIQFQNNGVVDDSQLPKDRFSAERLKGVDSTLKIQPAKLEDSAVYLCASRLGATILNTEAFFGQGTRLTVV.

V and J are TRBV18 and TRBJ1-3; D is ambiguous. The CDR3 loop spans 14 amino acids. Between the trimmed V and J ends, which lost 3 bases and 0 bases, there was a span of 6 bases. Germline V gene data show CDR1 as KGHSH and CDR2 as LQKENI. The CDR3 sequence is CASSPDLSGNTIYF. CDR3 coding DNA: TGTGCCAGCTCACCCGACCTCTCTGGAAACACCATATATTTT.

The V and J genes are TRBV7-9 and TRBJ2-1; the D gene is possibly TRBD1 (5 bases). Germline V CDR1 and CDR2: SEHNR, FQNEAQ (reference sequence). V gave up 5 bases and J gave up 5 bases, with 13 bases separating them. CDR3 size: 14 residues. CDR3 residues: CASSIRIQDNEQFF. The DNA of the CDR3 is TGTGCCAGCAGCATACGAATACAGGACAATGAGCAGTTCTTC.

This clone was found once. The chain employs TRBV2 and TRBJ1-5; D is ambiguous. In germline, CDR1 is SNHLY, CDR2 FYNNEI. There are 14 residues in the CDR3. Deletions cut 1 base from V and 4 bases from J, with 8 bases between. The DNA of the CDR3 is TGTGCCAGCAGTGAAGGGAGAAGAAATCAGCCCCAGCATTTT. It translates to CASSEGRRNQPQHF.

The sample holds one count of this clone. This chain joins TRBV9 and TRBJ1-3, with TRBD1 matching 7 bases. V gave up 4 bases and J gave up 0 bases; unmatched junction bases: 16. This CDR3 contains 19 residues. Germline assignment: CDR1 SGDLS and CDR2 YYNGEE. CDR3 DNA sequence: TGTGCCAGCAGCCCCCGAACCCTTACAGGGGAGAGCTCTGGAAACACCATATATTTT. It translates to CASSPRTLTGESSGNTIYF.

Here the CDR3 reads CASSLEQGHYTF. CDR3 DNA sequence: TGTGCCAGCAGCTTAGAACAGGGGCACTACACCTTC. V usage is TRBV7-2 and J usage is TRBJ1-2; 7 bases match TRBD1. This CDR3 is built from 12 residues. Germline CDR1 SGHTA, CDR2 FQGNSA. J was trimmed by 10 bases and V by 1 base; bases with no gene match: 3.